The present TCR beta chain was sequenced within a study of T cell repertoires in cytomegalovirus infection. On the study more broadly: Indications came from public TCR beta signatures; they pointed to CMV infection and to a matching HLA type. The study, taken as a whole, reports: Accumulated public TCR beta family frequency recognized individuals carrying CMV together with the relevant HLA. Dominant in the ex vivo response were TCR beta clonotypes restricted by HLA-C and specific for CMV.

TCRdb fed the reads into MiXCR, producing one record per CDR3 protein. The sample records approximately 250,000 distinct CDR3 sequences, over 8% being singletons. This clonotype came up many times. The antigen is undetermined. The sequenced material came from PBMCs. The source is a human donor in good health (CMV status not recorded). Some clones in this sample may be carry-over from other donors' samples.

The CDR3 nucleotides read TGTGCCAGCAGTTACTTGGCCGACATCACAGATACGCAGTATTTT. Amino acid sequence: CASSYLADITDTQYF. This chain connects TRBV6-2 or TRBV6-3 to TRBJ2-3; D not certain. Germline V gene sequence: CDR1 MNHEY, CDR2 SVGEGT. The CDR3 has 15 residues. Trimming cost V 1 base and J 2 bases, with 10 bases left between them.